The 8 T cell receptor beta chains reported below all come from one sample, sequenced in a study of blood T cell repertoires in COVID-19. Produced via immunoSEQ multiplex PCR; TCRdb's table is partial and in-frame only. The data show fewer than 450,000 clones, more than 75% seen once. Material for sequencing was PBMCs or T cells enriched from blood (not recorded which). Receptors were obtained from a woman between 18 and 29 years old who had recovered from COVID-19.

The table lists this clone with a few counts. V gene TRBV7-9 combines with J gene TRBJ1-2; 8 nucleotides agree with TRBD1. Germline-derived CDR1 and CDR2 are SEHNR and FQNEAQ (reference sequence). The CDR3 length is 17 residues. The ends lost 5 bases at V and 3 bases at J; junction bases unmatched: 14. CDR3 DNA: TGTGCCAGCAGCCCTAACAGGGGGAGGGATGAATACTATGGCTACACCTTC. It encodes CASSPNRGRDEYYGYTF.

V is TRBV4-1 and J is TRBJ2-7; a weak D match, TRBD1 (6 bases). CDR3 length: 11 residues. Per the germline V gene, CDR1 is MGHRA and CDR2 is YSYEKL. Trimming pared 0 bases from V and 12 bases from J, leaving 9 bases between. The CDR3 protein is CASSQEDSRYF. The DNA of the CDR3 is TGCGCCAGCAGCCAAGAGGACAGCCGGTACTTC.

The CDR3 is CATTDTHIGQPQHF. In DNA form, the CDR3 reads TGTGCCACCACAGACACTCACATCGGTCAGCCCCAGCATTTT. V is TRBV10-3 and J is TRBJ1-5; D ambiguous. The V end lost 10 bases, the J end lost 6 bases, and 19 bases lay between the germline ends. The CDR3 is made up of 14 amino acids. Germline CDR1 ENHRY, CDR2 SYGVKD.

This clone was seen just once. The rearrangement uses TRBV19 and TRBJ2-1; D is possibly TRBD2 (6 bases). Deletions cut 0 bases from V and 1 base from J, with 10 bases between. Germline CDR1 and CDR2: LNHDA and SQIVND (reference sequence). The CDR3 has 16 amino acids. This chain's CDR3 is CASSIDGGLSYNEQFF. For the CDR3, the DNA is TGTGCCAGTAGTATAGATGGGGGGTTATCCTACAATGAGCAGTTCTTC.

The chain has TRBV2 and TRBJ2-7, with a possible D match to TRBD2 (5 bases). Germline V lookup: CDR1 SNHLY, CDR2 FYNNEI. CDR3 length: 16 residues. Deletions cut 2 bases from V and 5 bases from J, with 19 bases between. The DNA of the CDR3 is TGTGCCAGCAGTGAACCAGCGGAAGGTGTGGGCCACGAGCAGTACTTC. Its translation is CASSEPAEGVGHEQYF.

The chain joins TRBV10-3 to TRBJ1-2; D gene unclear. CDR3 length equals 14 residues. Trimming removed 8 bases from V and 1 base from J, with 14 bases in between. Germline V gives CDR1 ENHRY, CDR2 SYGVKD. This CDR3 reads CAIAGRGSNYGYTF. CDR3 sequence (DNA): TGTGCCATCGCCGGACGAGGGAGTAACTATGGCTACACCTTC.

The CDR3: CASSQDAAERYGYTF. The DNA of the CDR3 is TGTGCCAGCAGCCAAGACGCAGCGGAGCGCTATGGCTACACCTTC. The rearrangement links TRBV3-1 (or the pseudogene TRBV3-2) to TRBJ1-2; D uncertain. Germline loops: CDR1 LGHDT, CDR2 YNNKEL (reference sequence). The CDR3 runs 15 residues. The germline V and J ends were trimmed by 0 bases and 4 bases, with 12 bases remaining between them.

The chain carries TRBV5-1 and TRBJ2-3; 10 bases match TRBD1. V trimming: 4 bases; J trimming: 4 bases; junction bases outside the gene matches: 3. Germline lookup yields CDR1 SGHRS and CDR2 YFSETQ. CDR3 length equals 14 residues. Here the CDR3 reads CASSPGTGADTQYF. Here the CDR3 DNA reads TGCGCCAGCAGCCCTGGGACAGGGGCAGATACGCAGTATTTT.